This TCR beta chain is from a study of shared clonotypes between healthy human individuals. Overall study findings and caveats: Against clonotypes common to all four donors, non-shared ones had lower generation probabilities. Apart from blood, nothing was sampled; tissue repertoires likely differ.

To note about this clone: The antigen remains undetermined. Other nucleotide sequences in the sample specify the same CDR3.

Donors were healthy HIV-negative adults without recently reported acute infections or vaccinations. Only in-frame clones appear in the TCRdb table, and some are missing; sequencing was by immunoSEQ multiplex PCR. The profile shows about a million clones, about three quarters of them singletons. Germline CDR1 SGDLS, CDR2 YYNGEE. The CDR3 is made up of 14 amino acids. Unmatched junction bases numbered 2, after V lost 2 bases and J lost 2 bases. The sample was memory CD4+ T cells sorted from blood. Subset defined: CD45RA-negative fraction. The sequence was obtained from a man aged 18 to 30 in good health. J is TRBJ2-7 and V is TRBV9; 9 nucleotides align to TRBD1. CDR3 bases: TGTGCCAGCAGCGTGGGGGACAGGGCCTACGAGCAGTACTTC. It specifies CASSVGDRAYEQYF.